Included here is one TCR beta chain sequence, with context. This clone is a singleton in its sample. This receptor's antigen is unknown. Base qualities are missing; no much larger clone stands one base away. TCRbeta CDR3 regions were amplified from genomic DNA by means of the immunoSEQ Assay, a bias-controlled multiplex PCR. The published analysis was carried out like this. The number of nucleated cells in each sample was estimated by amplification of reference gene primers within the assay. To quantify the absolute abundance of each unique TCRbeta CDR3 rearrangement, sequence reads were collapsed and filtered. For each sample, productive Simpson clonality was calculated by taking the square root of Simpson's diversity index across productive rearrangements. TCRdb carries this immuneACCESS record with in-frame sequences only. Its versions omit some clonotypes, under half of them owing to an unresolved V gene in the studies checked, with the rest unexplained. V and J calls plus clone size are reproduced from that table; the DNA served to infer D and trimming. The sample table contains approximately 230,000 clones; only one count was recorded for about 90% of them. Around 3.3% of the sample is held by the ten biggest clonotypes.

The collaborating institutions used their own protocols to collect whole blood in K2EDTA tubes. For TCRbeta analysis, collaborator samples were shipped as frozen whole blood, as isolated PBMCs, or as DNA extracted from either sample type. This sample stems from a study of blood T cell repertoires in COVID-19 (dated by TCRdb to 2018 to 2020). For context, the study as a whole: Samples covering the acute and convalescent phases of COVID-19 were provided by collaborators in the United States, Italy and Spain. The sample metadata nearly always contained a de-identified subject ID, COVID-19 status, age in years and sex. The prospective study material was composed of cDNA or gDNA derived from T cells, B-cell-depleted T cells, or PBMCs. The repertoires were released in a freely available public database meant as a resource for research on the immune response to SARS-CoV-2. Where HLA class I and class II types were available, the types were taken from metadata supplied by the sample provider, not from assay-based typing. Samples were obtained from the ongoing ImmuneRACE study (first 160 participants) and from over a thousand subjects provided by 6 global collaborators. Subjects who had been exposed to COVID-19, were actively infected with it, or had recovered from it provided the deeply sampled blood TCRbeta repertoires that made up the dataset. What the work shows at the level of the full study, not this receptor alone: The amount of clinical and demographic metadata varied by source and participant and was provided uncurated.

The CDR3 numbers 13 residues from cysteine through phenylalanine. Just the 39-base CDR3 DNA is kept, in frame starting at base 1. Trimming removed 5 bases from V and 6 bases from J; the gene matches leave 5 bases unexplained. CDR1 SEHNR and CDR2 FQNEAQ were looked up in the germline V gene (reference sequence). The sequence derives from a young man with active or convalescent COVID-19. Input material: peripheral blood. In this chain, TRBV7-9 is recombined with TRBJ1-2, with TRBD1 matching 8 junction bases. The DNA sequence follows: TGTGCCAGCAGCCCGGGACAGGAGCATGGCTACACCTTC. This translates into CASSPGQEHGYTF.